Listed below are T cell receptor beta chains from one sample, sequenced in a study of blood T cell repertoires in COVID-19. The protocol was immunoSEQ multiplex PCR, while the TCRdb copy is restricted to in-frame clones and leaves out a portion. The repertoire holds about 200,000 clones, with roughly nine tenths as singletons. Sequenced material: peripheral blood. The receptors stem from a woman aged 50 to 65 with COVID-19, enrolled during active disease. The CDR3 runs from the conserved cysteine through the conserved F or W. The order of the fields is V gene, J gene, D gene, clone size, CDR3 protein, CDR3 DNA. A D gene is named only where the DNA matches it firmly. Size values are once, few and many counts, or a class for expanded clones, and some rows have none.

TRBV14	TRBJ1-2	TRBD1	.	CASSRDRDHYGYTF	TGTGCCAGCAGCCGCGACAGGGATCACTATGGCTACACCTTC
TRBV2	TRBJ1-2	.	.	CASRRLTYGYTF	TGTGCCAGCAGGAGACTGACCTATGGCTACACCTTC
TRBV19	TRBJ2-7	.	.	CASSIVGHPEQYF	TGTGCCAGTAGTATAGTTGGACACCCCGAGCAGTACTTC
TRBV19	TRBJ2-7	TRBD2	.	CASSNGGAYEQYF	TGTGCCAGTAGTAACGGGGGGGCCTACGAGCAGTACTTC
TRBV6-1	TRBJ1-1	.	.	CASSDKGRITEAFF	TGTGCCAGCAGTGACAAGGGGCGCATCACTGAAGCTTTCTTT
TRBV11-3	TRBJ1-4	.	.	CASSGAPGVGEKLFF	TGTGCCAGCAGCGGAGCCCCAGGGGTTGGTGAAAAACTGTTTTTT
TRBV19	TRBJ1-1	.	.	CASSTGLNTEAFF	TGTGCCAGTAGTACGGGGTTGAACACTGAAGCTTTCTTT
TRBV18	TRBJ1-1	.	.	CASAGGQTNTEAFF	TGTGCCAGTGCAGGAGGACAGACTAACACTGAAGCTTTCTTT
TRBV11-3	TRBJ1-1	.	few	CASSLAGGVGTEAFF	TGTGCCAGCAGCTTAGCGGGGGGCGTAGGCACTGAAGCTTTCTTT
TRBV19	TRBJ2-3	TRBD1	.	CASSTTGTGVKDTQYF	TGTGCCAGTAGTACCACCGGGACAGGGGTAAAGGATACGCAGTATTTT
TRBV19	TRBJ2-2	TRBD1	once	CASWETGVGGELFF	TGTGCCAGTTGGGAGACAGGGGTGGGCGGGGAGCTGTTTTTT
TRBV11-2	TRBJ2-1	TRBD2	.	CASSLDSGGSEQFF	TGTGCCAGCAGCTTAGATAGCGGGGGGAGTGAGCAGTTCTTC